This entry features one TCR beta chain sequence. These data originate in a study of blood T cell repertoires in COVID-19. Study-level information: From the United States, Italy and Spain came samples of acute and convalescent COVID-19. T cells, B-cell-depleted T cells, or PBMCs supplied cDNA or gDNA.

Sequencing was performed with immunoSEQ multiplex PCR; in TCRdb, only in-frame clones are kept and a portion is missing. The repertoire has roughly 130,000 clones, 75% to 90% of them found once; the top ten carry 2.3%. Participants reported their clinical history, and cohort assignment relied on those reports. Germline loops: CDR1 SEHNR, CDR2 FQNEAQ (reference sequence). The ends lost 5 bases at V and 4 bases at J; junction bases unmatched: 10. CDR3 length: 17 residues. The sample comprised PBMCs or T cells enriched from blood (not recorded which). This clonotype was sampled from a woman aged 45-65 years who had recovered from COVID-19. The gene calls are TRBV7-9 and TRBJ1-5, with 11 bases aligning to TRBD1. The DNA of the CDR3 is TGTGCCAGCAGCCGAGGGACAGGGGGTGTGGGTAATCAGCCCCAGCATTTT. Translated, it gives CASSRGTGGVGNQPQHF.